A selection of T cell receptor beta chains follows, all from one sample in a study of monozygotic twins with inflammatory bowel disease. TCRdb reworked the 5' RACE reads into one entry per CDR3 protein, no DNA. The table for this sample gives some 160,000 distinct CDR3 sequences. Sequencing input: blood. Receptors originate from a human donor with ulcerative colitis or Crohn's disease, or a healthy co-twin of an affected twin (not recorded which). Both conserved end residues are part of each CDR3.

TRBV3-1,TRBJ2-2,CASSQVDSGTGELFF
TRBV20-1,TRBJ1-1,CSARGTGANAEAFF
TRBV18,TRBJ2-1,CASSPRASGRGGNEQFF
TRBV20-1,TRBJ2-7,CSAAPKQSPYEQYF
TRBV7-9,TRBJ2-1,CASSSLGQGTSYNEQFF
TRBV7-2,TRBJ2-7,CASSWLVDREQYF
TRBV3-1,TRBJ1-6,CASSQGQNSPLHF
TRBV6-2/TRBV6-3,TRBJ2-2,CASRQQGTAGELFF
TRBV6-5,TRBJ2-1,CASSYGSPLAGAYNEQFF
TRBV20-1,TRBJ2-2,CSARSFSNTGELFF
TRBV10-3,TRBJ1-6,CAIKLGVNSPLHF
TRBV20-1,TRBJ2-7,CSARSPGHYEQYF
TRBV6-7,TRBJ2-1,CASNCSTGEFDEQFF
TRBV24-1,TRBJ1-6,CATSELGGDGSPLHF
TRBV7-2,TRBJ2-3,CASSFLFTDTQYF
TRBV18,TRBJ1-1,CASSTDSYEAFF
TRBV21-1,TRBJ2-1,CASSKKGMGPQFF
TRBV2,TRBJ2-1,CASNIGGDNEQFF
TRBV18,TRBJ1-2,CASSPNRRDGYTF
TRBV2,TRBJ2-1,CASSEVGGAYNEQFF
TRBV15,TRBJ1-5,CATGGGADINQPQHF
TRBV5-1,TRBJ2-3,CASSFPSGTTDTQYF
TRBV7-9,TRBJ1-1,CASSLMADTEAFF
TRBV20-1,TRBJ1-3,CSALDGIYSGNTIYF
TRBV6-1,TRBJ2-1,CASSTPPRGGSSYNEQFF
TRBV20-1,TRBJ2-5,CSALGGRGRDQETQYF
TRBV5-1,TRBJ1-1,CASSFGDGSEAFF
TRBV2,TRBJ2-2,CASSSSGFHTGELFF
TRBV20-1,TRBJ2-7,CSASSRDRGAYEQYF
TRBV10-3,TRBJ2-1,CAISSGSNEQFF
TRBV7-2,TRBJ2-1,CASSLLSGGVNEQFF
TRBV29-1,TRBJ2-5,CSVWASGPEEFYF
TRBV11-2,TRBJ1-5,CASSPRGLGNQPQHF
TRBV7-2,TRBJ2-1,CASSLGLAYNEQFF
TRBV18,TRBJ2-7,CASSLGTVSSYEQYF
TRBV5-4,TRBJ1-6,CASSWDRDNSPLHF
TRBV7-2,TRBJ2-1,CASSAQGNEQFF
TRBV20-1,TRBJ1-1,CSASLDSLNTEAFF
TRBV11-2,TRBJ2-1,CASSLGWSSYNEQFF
TRBV15,TRBJ1-4,CATSTHLGAGGEKLFF
TRBV10-3,TRBJ1-2,CAISRQENYGYTF
TRBV6-1,TRBJ1-1,CASSERGQSGAFF
TRBV10-3,TRBJ2-2,CAIEGSHTGELFF
TRBV27,TRBJ2-5,CASSIDRGRETQYF
TRBV29-1,TRBJ2-1,CSARDYDNEQFF
TRBV5-4,TRBJ2-1,CASSPGLAGDLNEQFF
TRBV10-3,TRBJ2-3,CVSKGALGTDTQYF
TRBV6-1,TRBJ2-7,CASSEGPAPTYEQYF
TRBV5-1,TRBJ2-7,CASSPTGGLAYEQYF
TRBV7-2,TRBJ2-7,CASSRGRPYEQYF
TRBV5-1,TRBJ2-7,CASSLGRLNEQYF
TRBV7-3,TRBJ1-5,CASSLFEGQPQHF
TRBV18,TRBJ1-1,CASSPQGLMNTEAFF
TRBV12-3/TRBV12-4,TRBJ1-1,CASSFLGTGTEAFF
TRBV6-5,TRBJ2-1,CASSYAASGDNEQFF
TRBV11-3,TRBJ1-3,CASSSRPLRRGYTIYF
TRBV4-3,TRBJ2-1,CASSQAKGLAVDNEQFF
TRBV29-1,TRBJ2-4,CSVSRGGLSYF
TRBV7-2,TRBJ2-3,CASREALGGSTDTQYF